These 26 T cell receptor beta chains share one sample of origin, sequenced in a study of blood T cell repertoires in COVID-19 (dated by TCRdb to the early 2020s). To prepare the library, the immunoSEQ multiplex PCR assay was applied. In TCRdb, the immuneACCESS table is reduced to in-frame sequences with V and J assigned. These tables do not hold every clone; where another copy was compared, an unresolved V gene accounts for under half, and the others remain unexplained. The sample table holds under 350,000 clones, of which 85% to 90% were seen once. The top ten clones comprise 3.6% of the sample. The sample was peripheral blood. Every receptor here comes from a man younger than 35 with active or convalescent COVID-19.

V is TRBV29-1 and J is TRBJ2-7; no reliable D call. The CDR3 spans 10 residues. The ends were cut back, 5 bases at V and 3 bases at J, with 5 bases in the middle. Germline loops: CDR1 SQVTM, CDR2 ANQGSEA. Written as DNA, the CDR3 is TGCAGCGTTACAGACTACGAGCAGTACTTC. It translates to CSVTDYEQYF.

The chain combines TRBV14 with TRBJ2-5; perhaps TRBD1 as D (5 bases). This CDR3 has 13 residues. CDR1 and CDR2 (germline): SGHDN, FVKESK. Trimming shortened V by 4 bases and J by 2 bases, and 8 bases separated the two germline ends. The CDR3 protein is CASSLRGQETQYF. CDR3 nucleotides: TGTGCCAGCAGCCTTAGGGGTCAAGAGACCCAGTACTTC.

The rearrangement uses TRBV4-3 and TRBJ2-2, with TRBD2 identical over 12 bases. The CDR3 totals 17 residues. Looked up from germline, CDR1 is LGHNA and CDR2 is YSLEER. The trim removed 0 bases at V and 6 bases at J, leaving 5 bases unmatched. The CDR3 here is CASSQDALAGGPGELFF. The CDR3 bases are TGCGCCAGCAGCCAAGACGCGCTAGCGGGAGGGCCCGGGGAGCTGTTTTTT.

The chain recombines TRBV6-1 with TRBJ2-1; 12 bases line up with TRBD1. Germline CDR1 reads MNHNS; CDR2 reads SASEGT. The CDR3 runs to 17 residues. Trimming took 3 bases from V and 8 from J; bases not matched to a gene: 11. CDR3: CASSESSGTGGFHEQFF. CDR3 DNA: TGTGCCAGCAGTGAGAGTTCAGGGACAGGGGGCTTTCATGAGCAGTTCTTC.

This chain uses TRBV4-3 with TRBJ2-7, with a possible D match to TRBD2 (6 bases). Germline V gene data show CDR1 as LGHNA and CDR2 as YSLEER. The CDR3 runs to 17 residues. The germline V and J ends were trimmed by 0 bases and 2 bases, with 17 bases remaining between them. CDR3 sequence reads: CASSQDWRRAEAYEQYF. The CDR3 region has the DNA TGCGCCAGCAGCCAAGATTGGCGGAGGGCCGAGGCCTACGAGCAGTACTTC.

CDR3 in DNA: TGTGCCACCACCCGACAGGTTAACACTGAAGCTTTCTTT. Its translation is CATTRQVNTEAFF. The chain is built from TRBV24-1 and TRBJ1-1, with D perhaps TRBD1 (6 bases). The V end lost 8 bases, the J end lost 2 bases, and 11 bases lay between the germline ends. Germline V lookup: CDR1 KGHDR, CDR2 SFDVKD. The CDR3 has 13 amino acids.

Worth noting for this clone: Mismatch with germline at one junction end may stem from a read error. The V gene is TRBV15, the J gene TRBJ2-5; TRBD1 is a possible D gene (6 bases). CDR1 and CDR2 (germline): LNHNV, YYDKDF (reference sequence). The CDR3 extends over 15 amino acids. CDR3 sequence (DNA): TGTGCCACCAGCCGAGAGTCCTCAGGGGAAGAGACCCAGTACTTC. Its translation: CATSRESSGEETQYF. Looking up the rest from reference TRBV15 and TRBJ2-5 gives the full variable domain: DAMVIQNPRYQVTQFGKPVTLSCSQTLNHNVMYWYQQKSSQAPKLLFHYYDKDFNNEADTPDNFQSRRPNTSFCFLDIRSPGLGDTAMYLCATSRESSGEETQYFGPGTRLLVL.

The rearrangement joins TRBV2 to TRBJ2-7; 12 bases fit TRBD2. V dropped 5 bases and J dropped 4; count of bases not matched to a gene: 12. Germline loops: CDR1 SNHLY, CDR2 FYNNEI. The CDR3 runs 17 residues. The CDR3 loop is CASSPALTSGGLYEQYF. The CDR3 nucleotides are TGTGCCAGCAGTCCCGCCCTAACTAGCGGGGGGCTTTACGAGCAGTACTTC.

The genes are TRBV9 and TRBJ2-3, with D possibly matching TRBD2 (6 bases). The CDR3 has 16 residues. The V and J ends lost 3 bases and 1 base respectively, with 15 bases between them. From germline, CDR1 is SGDLS and CDR2 YYNGEE. The CDR3 nucleotides read TGTGCCAGCAGCGCCCCGGGGACTGTGGGCACAGATACGCAGTATTTT. Translated, it gives CASSAPGTVGTDTQYF.

The rearrangement links TRBV29-1 to TRBJ2-3; D is unresolved. Germline V lookup: CDR1 SQVTM, CDR2 ANQGSEA. CDR3 length equals 16 residues. V lost 6 bases and J lost 4, with 23 bases in between. This CDR3 reads CSVDKPLVVGADTQYF. CDR3 in DNA: TGCAGCGTAGATAAACCCCTAGTTGTGGGTGCAGATACGCAGTATTTT.

The chain recombines TRBV24-1 with TRBJ2-3, with D possibly matching TRBD1 (5 bases). V lost 1 base and J lost 4, with 8 bases in between. CDR1 KGHDR and CDR2 SFDVKD come from the germline V gene. The CDR3 length is 14 residues. The CDR3 reads CATSDFSGPDTQYF. CDR3 DNA sequence: TGTGCCACCAGTGATTTTTCAGGGCCAGATACGCAGTATTTT.

This chain joins TRBV21-1 and TRBJ1-6; TRBD1, as called in the table, went unchecked against the DNA. TRBV21-1 is an annotated pseudogene. This CDR3 is built from 16 residues. The CDR3 spells CANGGRSCGHNSPLHF. The CDR3 DNA follows: TGTGCCAACGGTGGGCGCTCATGTGGTCATAATTCACCCCTCCACTTT.

In DNA, the CDR3 is TGTGCCAGCAGCGTAACGGGAGGGCCATTCAATGAGCAGTTCTTC. Translation gives CASSVTGGPFNEQFF. The chain recombines TRBV9 with TRBJ2-1; TRBD2 aligns across 8 bases. Germline CDR1 and CDR2: SGDLS and YYNGEE. The V segment lost 1 base and the J segment 6 bases; nucleotides outside the gene matches: 6. This CDR3 contains 15 residues.

This clone was seen more than once but under ten times. The chain is built from TRBV21-1 and TRBJ2-5; the table gives TRBD2 as D, unverified against the DNA. TRBV21-1 is a documented pseudogene. The CDR3 has 13 residues. CDR3 nucleotide sequence: TGTGCCAGCAGCGGGGGGATACAAGAGACCCAGTACTTC. Its translation is CASSGGIQETQYF.

This chain joins TRBV6-2 or TRBV6-3 and TRBJ2-5, with TRBD2 matching 9 bases. The CDR3 runs 19 residues. The V gene's germline CDR1 is MNHEY and CDR2 SVGEGT. With V trimmed by 6 bases and J by 3 bases, 20 bases remained unmatched. The CDR3 nucleotides are TGTGCCAGCAGCCTAGCGGACTTTAGCGGGGGCCAACCCAAAGAGACCCAGTACTTC. Its protein is CASSLADFSGGQPKETQYF.

This clone has just one count. This chain connects TRBV29-1 to TRBJ1-4; no clear D. The CDR3 extends over 12 amino acids. With 7 bases removed from V and 7 bases from J, the gap between germline ends came to 13 bases. Germline V lookup: CDR1 SQVTM, CDR2 ANQGSEA. The CDR3 spells CSAVVTPEKLFF. As DNA, the CDR3 is TGCAGCGCCGTAGTCACCCCTGAAAAACTGTTTTTT. The whole variable domain, filled in from reference TRBV29-1 and TRBJ1-4, reads SAVISQKPSRDICQRGTSLTIQCQVDSQVTMMFWYRQQPGQSLTLIATANQGSEATYESGFVIDKFPISRPNLTFSTLTVSNMSPEDSSIYLCSAVVTPEKLFFGSGTQLSVL.

The chain employs TRBV5-1 and TRBJ2-3; 7 nucleotides align to TRBD1. The trim removed 3 bases at V and 4 bases at J, leaving 8 bases unmatched. CDR1 is SGHRS, CDR2 YFSETQ, per germline. The CDR3 consists of 15 residues. CDR3 in DNA: TGCGCCAGCAGCTACGGAAGGGGGCGATCAGATACGCAGTATTTT. It translates to CASSYGRGRSDTQYF.

The rearrangement joins TRBV19 to TRBJ1-1; 9 bases agree with TRBD1. The V segment lost 2 bases and the J segment 4 bases; nucleotides outside the gene matches: 11. Germline CDR1 and CDR2: LNHDA and SQIVND (reference sequence). The CDR3 totals 17 residues. The CDR3 coding sequence is TGTGCCAGTAGTATAAAAAACAGGGGGCGGTTGGGCACTGAAGCTTTCTTT. This codes for CASSIKNRGRLGTEAFF.

The V and J genes are TRBV7-9 and TRBJ1-6; TRBD1 aligns across 8 bases. The CDR3 runs to 14 residues. V gave up 3 bases and J gave up 9 bases; unmatched junction bases: 4. CDR1 is SEHNR and CDR2 is FQNEAQ in the germline V gene (reference sequence). The chain's CDR3 is CASSFGQGASPLHF. The CDR3 DNA sequence: TGTGCCAGCAGCTTCGGGCAGGGGGCTTCACCCCTCCACTTT. Drawing the rest from reference TRBV7-9 and TRBJ1-6, the complete variable domain is DTGVSQNPRHKITKRGQNVTFRCDPISEHNRLYWYRQTLGQGPEFLTYFQNEAQLEKSRLLSDRFSAERPKGSFSTLEIQRTEQGDSAMYLCASSFGQGASPLHFGNGTRLTVT.

V and J are TRBV6-5 and TRBJ2-7; TRBD2 matches 7 bases. Trimming cost V 4 bases and J 4 bases; bases outside gene matches: 7. The CDR3 is 14 residues long. Germline CDR1 MNHEY, CDR2 SVGAGI. CDR3 sequence: CASSWGRRGYEQYF. CDR3 bases: TGTGCCAGCAGTTGGGGAAGGCGGGGGTACGAGCAGTACTTC.

The genes are TRBV7-6 and TRBJ2-1, with 11 bases lining up with TRBD2. Germline CDR1 and CDR2: SGHVS and FNYEAQ. This CDR3 region has 15 residues. J gave up 4 bases and V 3 bases, and 2 bases lay outside the gene matches. CDR3 protein: CASSLSSGGYNEQFF. In DNA form, the CDR3 reads TGTGCCAGCAGCTTGTCTAGCGGGGGGTACAATGAGCAGTTCTTC.

The chain uses TRBV19 and TRBJ2-7, with D unclear. V was pared by 4 bases and J by 4 bases, with 11 bases between. The length of the CDR3 is 13 residues. Germline V gene lookup returns CDR1 LNHDA and CDR2 SQIVND (reference sequence). The CDR3: CASSRGRAYEQYF. The CDR3 DNA reads as TGTGCCAGTAGTAGAGGCAGAGCTTACGAGCAGTACTTC.

The CDR3 bases are TGTGCCAGCAGCTTAGTAATGCCCGGGACCTACAATGAGCAGTTCTTC. Protein product: CASSLVMPGTYNEQFF. This chain links TRBV11-2 with TRBJ2-1; TRBD2 is a possible D gene (5 bases). Trimming took off 1 base at V and 2 bases at J, with 12 bases between the two ends. CDR1 is SGHAT and CDR2 is FQNNGV in the germline V gene. The CDR3 spans 16 residues.

V and J are TRBV11-2 and TRBJ1-1; D is ambiguous. V shed 0 bases and J shed 2 bases, with 4 bases lying between them. The CDR3 consists of 13 residues. Germline V gene sequence: CDR1 SGHAT, CDR2 FQNNGV. The CDR3 nucleotides read TGTGCCAGCAGCTTAGACAGAAACACTGAAGCTTTCTTT. This codes for CASSLDRNTEAFF.

V is TRBV5-6 and J is TRBJ1-2; 9 bases line up with TRBD1. The CDR3 sequence is 12 residues long. Germline V gene lookup returns CDR1 SGHDT and CDR2 YYEEEE. With 4 bases clipped from V and 8 bases from J, the junction kept 3 bases outside the gene matches. CDR3 in amino acids: CASSLGQGGYTF. The CDR3 DNA sequence: TGTGCCAGCAGCCTGGGACAGGGAGGCTACACCTTC.

The V gene is TRBV5-1, the J gene TRBJ1-1, with D tentatively TRBD1 (6 bases). The ends were cut back, 8 bases at V and 5 bases at J, with 19 bases in the middle. CDR3 length: 14 amino acids. Germline loops: CDR1 SGHRS, CDR2 YFSETQ. Here the CDR3 reads CASARGRGVTEAFF. The CDR3 nucleotides are TGCGCCAGTGCTCGGGGCAGGGGCGTTACTGAAGCTTTCTTT.